This entry lists 18 T cell receptor beta chains sequenced from one sample in a study of T cell changes during pregnancy in multiple sclerosis. Profiling relied on immunoSEQ multiplex PCR, and the TCRdb table lists in-frame clones only, not all of them. This sample has 35,000 to 40,000 clones, with 91% found just once. The material was CD8+ T cells from peripheral blood mononuclear cells, obtained in the second trimester of pregnancy. These receptors originate from a female donor with multiple sclerosis, enrolled in a pregnancy study.

This rearrangement joins TRBV7-9 to TRBJ2-5; 11 bases are shared with TRBD2. This CDR3 is built from 18 residues. With V trimmed by 1 base and J by 2 bases, 9 bases remained unmatched. From germline, CDR1 is SEHNR and CDR2 FQNEAQ (reference sequence). The CDR3 coding sequence is TGTGCCAGCAGCTTAGGGACTAGCGGGTGGGGCCATCAAGAGACCCAGTACTTC. This gives the protein CASSLGTSGWGHQETQYF.

The CDR3: CASSVSGSRGDTQYF. CDR3 coding DNA: TGTGCCAGCAGTGTTAGCGGGAGCAGAGGAGATACGCAGTATTTT. J is TRBJ2-3 and V is TRBV6-4; 9 bases fit TRBD2. Germline V gene lookup returns CDR1 MRHNA and CDR2 SNTAGT. Trimming cost V 4 bases and J 5 bases; bases outside gene matches: 7. The CDR3 is 15 amino acids.

The chain has TRBV5-8 and TRBJ1-5; D call uncertain. Looked up from germline, CDR1 is SGHTS and CDR2 is YDEGEE. The CDR3 is 15 residues long. The V gene lost 4 bases and the J gene lost 0 bases, with 11 bases spanning the gap. The CDR3 reads CASSPPENSNQPQHF. For the CDR3, the DNA is TGTGCCAGCAGCCCCCCGGAGAATAGCAATCAGCCCCAGCATTTT.

The V and J genes are TRBV6-1 and TRBJ2-1; D may be TRBD2 (5 bases). This CDR3 region has 13 residues. Germline V gene lookup returns CDR1 MNHNS and CDR2 SASEGT. V gave up 1 base and J gave up 13 bases, with 14 bases separating them. The CDR3 region is CASSEEIWLAQFF. In nucleotides, the CDR3 is TGTGCCAGCAGTGAAGAAATCTGGCTAGCTCAGTTCTTC.

V gene TRBV5-1 combines with J gene TRBJ2-7; 7 nucleotides match TRBD1. Trimming removed 3 bases from V and 6 bases from J; junction bases left unmatched: 3. CDR3 length equals 12 residues. Germline V gene sequence: CDR1 SGHRS, CDR2 YFSETQ. The CDR3 protein is CASSSNRGEQYF. The CDR3 DNA sequence: TGCGCCAGCAGCTCGAACAGGGGCGAGCAGTACTTC. The full variable domain, its missing parts supplied by reference TRBV5-1 and TRBJ2-7, is KAGVTQTPRYLIKTRGQQVTLSCSPISGHRSVSWYQQTPGQGLQFLFEYFSETQRNKGNFPGRFSGRQFSNSRSEMNVSTLELGDSALYLCASSSNRGEQYFGPGTRLTVT.

This chain joins TRBV9 and TRBJ1-6, with 8 bases fitting TRBD1. Germline V gives CDR1 SGDLS, CDR2 YYNGEE. The CDR3 extends over 16 amino acids. J gave up 2 bases and V 4 bases, and 5 bases lay outside the gene matches. CDR3 region: CASSPRQGTYNSPLHF. For the CDR3, the DNA is TGTGCCAGCAGCCCGCGACAGGGGACCTATAATTCACCCCTCCACTTT.

The chain joins TRBV9 to TRBJ1-1; possibly TRBD1 for D (6 bases). The ends were cut back, 3 bases at V and 6 bases at J, with 9 bases in the middle. The CDR3 has 12 amino acids. CDR1 and CDR2 from the germline V gene are SGDLS and YYNGEE. The CDR3 DNA sequence: TGTGCCAGCAGCGGACAGGCTTCTGAAGCTTTCTTT. Translated: CASSGQASEAFF. Drawing the rest from reference TRBV9 and TRBJ1-1, the complete variable domain is DSGVTQTPKHLITATGQRVTLRCSPRSGDLSVYWYQQSLDQGLQFLIQYYNGEERAKGNILERFSAQQFPDLHSELNLSSLELGDSALYFCASSGQASEAFFGQGTRLTVV.

The rearrangement uses TRBV19 and TRBJ2-7, with a possible D match to TRBD1 (5 bases). Germline V gives CDR1 LNHDA, CDR2 SQIVND (reference sequence). The CDR3 totals 13 residues. Between the trimmed V and J ends, which lost 4 bases and 0 bases, there was a span of 7 bases. CDR3: CASSRGPSYEQYF. The CDR3 bases are TGTGCCAGTAGTAGGGGCCCCTCCTACGAGCAGTACTTC.

This clone appeared a single time. The rearrangement uses TRBV7-3 and TRBJ2-3; D not resolved. V was clipped by 3 bases and J by 1 base, with 11 bases between them. The V gene's germline CDR1 is SGHTA and CDR2 FQGTGA. This CDR3 spans 15 amino acids. CDR3 amino acids: CASSLSVVGTDTQYF. In DNA form, the CDR3 reads TGTGCCAGCAGCTTGAGTGTCGTGGGCACAGATACGCAGTATTTT.

This chain joins TRBV15 and TRBJ2-1; D not certain. Per the germline V gene, CDR1 is LNHNV and CDR2 is YYDKDF (reference sequence). This CDR3 is built from 13 residues. V was trimmed by 8 bases and J by 0 bases, leaving 8 bases between them. The CDR3 DNA follows: TGTGCCACCCTTGATAGCTCCTACAATGAGCAGTTCTTC. This codes for CATLDSSYNEQFF.

V is TRBV7-9 and J is TRBJ1-1; TRBD1 agrees at 7 bases. Germline lookup yields CDR1 SEHNR and CDR2 FQNEAQ (reference sequence). The CDR3 totals 15 residues. With V trimmed by 5 bases and J by 4 bases, 10 bases remained unmatched. CDR3 in DNA: TGTGCCAGCAGCACTCTGACAGGGCCGGTCACTGAAGCTTTCTTT. Encoded protein: CASSTLTGPVTEAFF.

This clone was observed once. The V call is TRBV6-6, the J call TRBJ2-1; no definite D call. Germline CDR1 MNHNY, CDR2 SVGAGI (reference sequence). The V end lost 5 bases, the J end lost 7 bases, and 12 bases lay between the germline ends. The CDR3 is 13 residues long. In DNA form, the CDR3 reads TGTGCCAGCAGTCGTTCGGAGAAGAATGAGCAGTTCTTC. Amino acid sequence: CASSRSEKNEQFF.

This rearrangement joins TRBV7-9 to TRBJ1-2, with TRBD1 matching 9 bases. The V segment lost 5 bases and the J segment 3 bases; nucleotides outside the gene matches: 10. The CDR3 loop spans 16 amino acids. Looked up from germline, CDR1 is SEHNR and CDR2 is FQNEAQ (reference sequence). The CDR3 DNA reads as TGTGCCAGCAGCACTTCCGTACAGGGGGCGGACTATGGCTACACCTTC. It specifies CASSTSVQGADYGYTF.

The chain uses TRBV7-9 and TRBJ2-7, with D maybe TRBD1 (5 bases). The germline CDR1 and CDR2 sequences are SEHNR and FQNEAQ (reference sequence). V dropped 1 base and J dropped 1 base, with 11 bases sitting between them. This CDR3 region has 15 residues. For the CDR3, the DNA is TGTGCCAGCAGCTTAGTACAGGTCCCATCCTACGAGCAGTACTTC. Encoded protein: CASSLVQVPSYEQYF.

The chain carries TRBV4-1 and TRBJ2-7, with D uncertain. Looked up from germline, CDR1 is MGHRA and CDR2 is YSYEKL. CDR3 length equals 16 residues. The ends were cut back, 0 bases at V and 0 bases at J, with 12 bases in the middle. The CDR3 DNA reads as TGCGCCAGCAGCCAAGATGCGGCGTTGAGCTCCTACGAGCAGTACTTC. Residues: CASSQDAALSSYEQYF.

V usage is TRBV5-1 and J usage is TRBJ2-7, with TRBD1 matching over 10 bases. Per the germline V gene, CDR1 is SGHRS and CDR2 is YFSETQ. The V segment lost 0 bases and the J segment 5 bases; nucleotides outside the gene matches: 5. The CDR3 extends over 15 amino acids. As DNA, the CDR3 is TGCGCCAGCAGCTTGGGACAGGGGGCTAATAACGAGCAGTACTTC. Translated: CASSLGQGANNEQYF.

This chain links TRBV7-8 with TRBJ2-7; 8 bases are a match to TRBD1. The CDR3 has 15 amino acids. V shed 4 bases and J 0 bases; nucleotides not matched to a gene: 5. CDR1 SGHVS and CDR2 FQNEAQ come from the germline V gene. The DNA for the CDR3 is TGTGCCAGCAGCTCTCGGACAGGGAGCTCCTACGAGCAGTACTTC. Its protein product is CASSSRTGSSYEQYF.

This chain uses TRBV28 with TRBJ1-1; weak D call: TRBD1 (6 bases). V was clipped by 5 bases and J by 8 bases, with 9 bases between them. Germline-derived CDR1 and CDR2 are MDHEN and SYDVKM. The CDR3 extends over 11 amino acids. DNA for the CDR3: TGTGCCAGCAGTGCCGGGACAGAAGCTTTCTTT. It yields the protein CASSAGTEAFF. Complete variable domain (other parts from reference TRBV28 and TRBJ1-1): DVKVTQSSRYLVKRTGEKVFLECVQDMDHENMFWYRQDPGLGLRLIYFSYDVKMKEKGDIPEGYSVSREKKERFSLILESASTNQTSMYLCASSAGTEAFFGQGTRLTVV.